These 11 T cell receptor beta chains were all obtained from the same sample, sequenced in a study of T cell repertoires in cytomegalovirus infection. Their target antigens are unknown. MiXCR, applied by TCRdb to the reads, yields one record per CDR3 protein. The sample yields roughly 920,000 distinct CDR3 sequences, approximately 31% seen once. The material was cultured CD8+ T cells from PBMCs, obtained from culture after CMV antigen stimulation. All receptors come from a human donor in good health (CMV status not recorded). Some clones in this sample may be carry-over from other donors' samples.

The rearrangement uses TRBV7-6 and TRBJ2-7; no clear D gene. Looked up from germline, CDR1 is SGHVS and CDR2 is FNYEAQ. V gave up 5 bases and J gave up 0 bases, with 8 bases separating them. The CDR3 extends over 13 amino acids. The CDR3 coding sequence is TGTGCCAGCAGCCCTAAAAGCTCCTACGAGCAGTACGTC. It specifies CASSPKSSYEQYV.

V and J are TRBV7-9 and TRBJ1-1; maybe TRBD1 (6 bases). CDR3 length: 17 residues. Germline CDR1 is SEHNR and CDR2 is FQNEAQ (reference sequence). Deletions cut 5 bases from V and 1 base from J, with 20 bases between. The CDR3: CASSDIGGLSTNTEAFF. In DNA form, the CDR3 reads TGTGCCAGCAGCGATATCGGGGGGCTCAGCACGAACACTGAAGCTTTCTTT.

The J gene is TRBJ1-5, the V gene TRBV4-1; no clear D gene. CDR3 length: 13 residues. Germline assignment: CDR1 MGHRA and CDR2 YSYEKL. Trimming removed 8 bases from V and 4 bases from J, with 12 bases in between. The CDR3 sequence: CASGGVGNQPQHF. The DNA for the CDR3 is TGCGCCAGCGGCGGAGTCGGAAATCAGCCCCAGCATTTT.

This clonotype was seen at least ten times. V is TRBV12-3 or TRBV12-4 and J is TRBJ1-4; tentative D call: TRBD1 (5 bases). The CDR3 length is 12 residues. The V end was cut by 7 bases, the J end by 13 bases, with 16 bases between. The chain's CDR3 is CASMAGLSRLFF. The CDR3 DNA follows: TGTGCCAGCATGGCAGGGCTATCACGACTGTTTTTT.

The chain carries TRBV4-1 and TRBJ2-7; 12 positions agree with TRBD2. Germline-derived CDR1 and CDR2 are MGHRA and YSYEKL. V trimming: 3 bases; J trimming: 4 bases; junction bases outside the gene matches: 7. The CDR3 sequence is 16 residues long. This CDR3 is CASSHSPGTSGYEQYF. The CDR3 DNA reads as TGCGCCAGCAGCCACTCTCCGGGGACTAGCGGGTACGAGCAGTACTTC.

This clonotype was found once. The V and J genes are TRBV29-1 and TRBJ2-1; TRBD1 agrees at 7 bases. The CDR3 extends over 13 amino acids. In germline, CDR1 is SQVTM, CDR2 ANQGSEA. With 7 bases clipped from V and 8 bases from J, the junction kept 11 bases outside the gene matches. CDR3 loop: CSGDGDRAHEQFF. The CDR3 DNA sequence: TGCAGCGGTGACGGCGACAGGGCCCATGAGCAGTTCTTC.

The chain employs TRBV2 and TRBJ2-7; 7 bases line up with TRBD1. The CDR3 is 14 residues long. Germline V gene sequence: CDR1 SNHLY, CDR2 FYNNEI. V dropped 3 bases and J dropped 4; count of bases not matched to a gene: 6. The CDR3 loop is CASSDPGQKYEQYV. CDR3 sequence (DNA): TGTGCCAGCAGTGATCCGGGACAGAAATACGAGCAGTACGTC.

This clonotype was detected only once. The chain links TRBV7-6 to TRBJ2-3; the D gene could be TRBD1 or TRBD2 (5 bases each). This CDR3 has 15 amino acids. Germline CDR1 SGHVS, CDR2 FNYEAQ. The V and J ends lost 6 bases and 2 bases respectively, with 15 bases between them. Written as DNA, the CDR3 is TGTGCCAGCAGTACGGGACGCGACCCCACAGATACGCAGTATTTT. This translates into CASSTGRDPTDTQYF. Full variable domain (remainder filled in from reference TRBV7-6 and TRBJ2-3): GAGVSQSPRYKVTKRGQDVALRCDPISGHVSLYWYRQALGQGPEFLTYFNYEAQQDKSGLPNDRFSAERPEGSISTLTIQRTEQRDSAMYRCASSTGRDPTDTQYFGPGTRLTVL.

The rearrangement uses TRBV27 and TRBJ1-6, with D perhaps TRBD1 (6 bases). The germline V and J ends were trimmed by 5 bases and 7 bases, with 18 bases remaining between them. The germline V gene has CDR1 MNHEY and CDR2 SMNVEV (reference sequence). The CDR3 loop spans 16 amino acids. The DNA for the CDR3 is TGTGCCAGCAGTGGGACGACAGGAGGCAGAAATTCACCCCTCCACTTT. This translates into CASSGTTGGRNSPLHF.

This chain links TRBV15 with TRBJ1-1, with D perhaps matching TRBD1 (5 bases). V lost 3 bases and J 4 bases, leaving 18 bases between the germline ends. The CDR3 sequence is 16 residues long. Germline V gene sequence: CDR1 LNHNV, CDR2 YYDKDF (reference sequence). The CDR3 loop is CATSRDETATGTEAFF. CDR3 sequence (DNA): TGTGCCACCAGCAGGGACGAGACAGCTACGGGCACTGAAGCTTTCTTT.

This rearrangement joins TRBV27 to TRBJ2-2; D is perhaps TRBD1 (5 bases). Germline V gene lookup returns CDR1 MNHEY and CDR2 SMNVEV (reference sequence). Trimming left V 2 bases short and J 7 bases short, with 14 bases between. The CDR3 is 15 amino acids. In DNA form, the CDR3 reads TGTGCCAGCAGTTTAATAGGGGTTGCGGTCGGGGAGCTGTTTTTT. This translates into CASSLIGVAVGELFF.